This passage covers 25 T cell receptor beta chains from one sample sequenced in a study of post-analysis software for immune sequencing data. Broader study findings: Roughly five TRBV segments were significantly more frequent in patients than in controls. TRBV5-6, TRBV5-1 and TRBV20-1 were among these segments.

These receptors are not linked to any known antigen. cDNA libraries of TCR beta carried unique molecular identifiers. TCRdb ran MiXCR on the PCR reads and lists one entry per CDR3 protein. The sample lists hundreds of thousands of distinct CDR3 sequences; over 45% were seen once. Sequenced input: blood. These TCRs come from a girl aged 2-9 years with multiple sclerosis.

The V call is TRBV7-2, the J call TRBJ2-5; D uncertain. The germline V and J ends were trimmed by 5 bases and 0 bases, with 13 bases remaining between them. The CDR3 totals 15 residues. CDR1 is SGHTA, CDR2 FQGNSA, per germline. CDR3 bases: TGTGCCAGCAGCACCCGACACGTCCACCAAGAGACCCAGTACTTC. Its translation is CASSTRHVHQETQYF.

The chain joins TRBV27 to TRBJ1-2; possibly TRBD1 for D (6 bases). Germline V gene lookup returns CDR1 MNHEY and CDR2 SMNVEV (reference sequence). Deletions cut 2 bases from V and 5 bases from J, with 12 bases between. This CDR3 has 14 residues. CDR3 DNA: TGTGCCAGCAGTTTAAAGGGGGAAAGGTATGGCTACACCTTC. It codes for CASSLKGERYGYTF.

The rearrangement links TRBV7-9 to TRBJ2-1; the match to TRBD2 covers 8 bases. J was trimmed by 1 base and V by 7 bases; bases with no gene match: 6. The CDR3 spans 15 residues. The germline V gene has CDR1 SEHNR and CDR2 FQNEAQ (reference sequence). CDR3 nucleotides: TGTGCCAGCACCCACGGACTAGCATCCTACAATGAGCAGTTCTTC. This sequence encodes CASTHGLASYNEQFF.

V is TRBV29-1 and J is TRBJ1-1, with 8 nucleotides matching TRBD1. With V trimmed by 6 bases and J by 2 bases, 5 bases remained unmatched. Per germline, CDR1 SQVTM and CDR2 ANQGSEA. This CDR3 contains 13 residues. CDR3 nucleotides: TGCAGCGTCCGGACAGGGATAAACACTGAAGCTTTCTTT. Residues: CSVRTGINTEAFF.

The chain carries TRBV7-8 and TRBJ2-1; 7 nucleotides line up with TRBD1. Germline CDR1 and CDR2: SGHVS and FQNEAQ. The CDR3 loop spans 17 amino acids. J lost 4 bases, V lost 5 bases, and 14 bases had no gene match. CDR3 DNA sequence: TGTGCCAGCAGCCCAACGGGATTGAGGGGGCAATACAATGAGCAGTTCTTC. This encodes CASSPTGLRGQYNEQFF.

The V gene is TRBV27, the J gene TRBJ2-5; 12 bases align to TRBD1. The J call may be incorrect, as the DNA end agrees better with TRBJ2-7. Germline values: CDR1 MNHEY, CDR2 SMNVEV (reference sequence). This CDR3 has 14 residues. DNA of the CDR3: TGTGCCAGCGGCTATGGGACAGGGGGCAACGAGCAGTACTTC. Translation gives CASGYGTGGNEQYF.

V is TRBV27 and J is TRBJ2-1; 12 nucleotides agree with TRBD2. Losses at the gene ends were 5 bases for V and 4 bases for J; bases not matched to a gene: 6. The V gene's germline CDR1 is MNHEY and CDR2 SMNVEV (reference sequence). The CDR3 covers 16 residues. CDR3 sequence (DNA): TGTGCCAGCAGTCCGCCGACTAGCGGGGGATACAATGAGCAGTTCTTC. This encodes CASSPPTSGGYNEQFF.

The genes are TRBV10-3 and TRBJ1-1; D not certain. CDR1 and CDR2 from the germline V gene are ENHRY and SYGVKD. This CDR3 comprises 13 residues. The V gene lost 4 bases and the J gene lost 1 base, with 7 bases spanning the gap. The CDR3: CAISGRQNTEAFF. DNA of the CDR3: TGTGCCATCAGTGGAAGACAGAACACTGAAGCTTTCTTT.

This clonotype was picked up a small number of times. The CDR3 DNA sequence: TGTGCCAGCAGCCCCTGGGGCGGCAGCTCCTACAATGAGCAGTTCTTC. This sequence encodes CASSPWGGSSYNEQFF. This chain links TRBV9 with TRBJ2-1; D possibly corresponds to TRBD1 (5 bases). Between the trimmed V and J ends, which lost 4 bases and 0 bases, there was a span of 14 bases. Germline V CDR1 and CDR2: SGDLS, YYNGEE. The CDR3 contains 16 residues.

As regards this clonotype: One junction end disagrees with the germline gene, perhaps due to a read error. The gene calls are TRBV25-1 and TRBJ1-2, with unresolved D. There are 15 residues in the CDR3. Germline V CDR1 and CDR2: MGHDK, SYGVNS. The CDR3 sequence: CASSGGPGRLYGHTF. The DNA of the CDR3 is TGTGCCAGCAGTGGTGGGCCAGGCAGACTCTATGGCCACACCTTC.

The V call is TRBV28, the J call TRBJ2-7, with TRBD1 as a possible D gene (7 bases). Germline-derived CDR1 and CDR2 are MDHEN and SYDVKM. The length of the CDR3 is 13 residues. Trimming took off 3 bases at V and 3 bases at J, with 9 bases between the two ends. CDR3 in amino acids: CASSFRGVYEQYF. The DNA of the CDR3 is TGTGCCAGCAGTTTCAGGGGGGTCTACGAGCAGTACTTC. Looking up the rest from reference TRBV28 and TRBJ2-7 gives the full variable domain: DVKVTQSSRYLVKRTGEKVFLECVQDMDHENMFWYRQDPGLGLRLIYFSYDVKMKEKGDIPEGYSVSREKKERFSLILESASTNQTSMYLCASSFRGVYEQYFGPGTRLTVT.

The chain employs TRBV20-1 and TRBJ2-3; D unresolved. The CDR3 is made up of 13 amino acids. Deletions cut 7 bases from V and 5 bases from J, with 16 bases between. Germline CDR1 and CDR2: DFQATT and SNEGSKA (reference sequence). The CDR3 DNA reads TGCAGTGGAGGATACCCAATCGGAGATACGCAGTATTTT. It specifies CSGGYPIGDTQYF.

The chain combines TRBV20-1 with TRBJ2-1, with D maybe TRBD1 (6 bases). This CDR3 is 13 amino acids long. Germline V gene data show CDR1 as DFQATT and CDR2 as SNEGSKA (reference sequence). The V and J ends lost 3 bases and 6 bases respectively, with 12 bases between them. The CDR3 coding sequence is TGCAGTGCTAGGGCCAGGGGCCCCAATGAGCAGTTCTTC. It codes for CSARARGPNEQFF.

The table lists this clonotype with a few counts. The chain links TRBV7-2 to TRBJ2-3; 13 nucleotides match TRBD2. The CDR3 spans 15 residues. Losses at the gene ends were 1 base for V and 7 bases for J; bases not matched to a gene: 2. From germline, CDR1 is SGHTA and CDR2 FQGNSA. For the CDR3, the DNA is TGTGCCAGCAGCTTAGGGACTAGCGGGGGTAATACGCAGTATTTT. This sequence encodes CASSLGTSGGNTQYF.

The chain couples TRBV6-5 to TRBJ2-1, with no clear D. In germline, CDR1 is MNHEY, CDR2 SVGAGI. V lost 4 bases and J 9 bases, leaving 13 bases between the germline ends. The length of the CDR3 is 13 residues. The CDR3 protein is CASSCTGWGEQFF. The CDR3 DNA reads as TGTGCCAGCAGTTGCACCGGGTGGGGTGAGCAGTTCTTC.

This clonotype occurred a few times. CDR3 nucleotides: TGCGCCAGCAGCTTGGGTCCTAATTCCGGGAATGAGCAGTTCTTC. It specifies CASSLGPNSGNEQFF. The gene calls are TRBV5-1 and TRBJ2-1; no clear D. This CDR3 spans 15 amino acids. CDR1 SGHRS and CDR2 YFSETQ come from the germline V gene. V lost 0 bases, J lost 7 bases, and 14 bases lay in between.

CDR3 amino acids: CASSQDPGFNQPQHF. The CDR3, as DNA: TGCGCCAGCAGCCAAGATCCAGGTTTCAATCAGCCCCAGCATTTT. V usage is TRBV4-3 and J usage is TRBJ1-5; D unclear. The CDR3 length is 15 residues. CDR1 LGHNA and CDR2 YSLEER come from the germline V gene. V was shortened by 0 bases and J by 3 bases, with 9 bases between the two germline ends.

CDR3 sequence reads: CSATRARGGEYEQYF. CDR3 DNA: TGCAGTGCTACCAGGGCGAGAGGGGGGGAATACGAGCAGTACTTC. This rearrangement joins TRBV20-1 to TRBJ2-7; a possible D gene is TRBD2 (7 bases). The CDR3 is made up of 15 amino acids. The germline CDR1 and CDR2 sequences are DFQATT and SNEGSKA (reference sequence). V was trimmed by 4 bases and J by 4 bases, leaving 20 bases between them.

Only a few counts were recorded for this clonotype. This CDR3 is CASSWRRNQETQYF. CDR3 nucleotides: TGTGCCAGCAGCTGGAGGAGGAATCAAGAGACCCAGTACTTC. J is TRBJ2-5 and V is TRBV7-2; possible D gene TRBD2, 5 bases. CDR3 length equals 14 residues. Germline lookup yields CDR1 SGHTA and CDR2 FQGNSA. V lost 4 bases and J lost 2, with 11 bases in between.

Here the CDR3 reads CSEQQKETQYF. CDR3 coding DNA: TGCAGTGAACAACAGAAAGAGACCCAGTACTTC. The rearrangement links TRBV20-1 to TRBJ2-5; no reliable D call. V gave up 7 bases and J gave up 3 bases, with 9 bases separating them. The CDR3 is 11 residues long. The V gene's germline CDR1 is DFQATT and CDR2 SNEGSKA (reference sequence).

This chain connects TRBV6-1 to TRBJ2-3, with 11 bases lining up with TRBD1. Losses at the gene ends were 7 bases for V and 5 bases for J; bases not matched to a gene: 11. Germline V gene data show CDR1 as MNHNS and CDR2 as SASEGT. CDR3 size: 16 residues. The DNA of the CDR3 is TGTGCCAGCACGACCGGACAGGGGGCACGTCGAGATACGCAGTATTTT. It yields the protein CASTTGQGARRDTQYF.

V is TRBV7-2 and J is TRBJ2-7, with 13 bases fitting TRBD2. This CDR3 has 17 residues. With 1 base clipped from V and 5 bases from J, the junction kept 8 bases outside the gene matches. Germline V gene sequence: CDR1 SGHTA, CDR2 FQGNSA. The DNA of the CDR3 is TGTGCCAGCAGCTTAGTTGGGCGGACTAGCGGGAGTAACGAGCAGTACTTC. Its translation is CASSLVGRTSGSNEQYF. Together with reference TRBV7-2 and TRBJ2-7, the CDR3 gives the full variable domain: GAGVSQSPSNKVTEKGKDVELRCDPISGHTALYWYRQSLGQGLEFLIYFQGNSAPDKSGLPSDRFSAERTGGSVSTLTIQRTQQEDSAVYLCASSLVGRTSGSNEQYFGPGTRLTVT.

The V gene is TRBV20-1, the J gene TRBJ2-5; 7 nucleotides match TRBD2. The length of the CDR3 is 16 residues. The trim removed 6 bases at V and 5 bases at J, leaving 18 bases unmatched. Germline lookup yields CDR1 DFQATT and CDR2 SNEGSKA (reference sequence). CDR3 amino acids: CSAVRAVGRAGETQYF. The CDR3 DNA sequence: TGCAGTGCCGTGAGGGCAGTGGGGAGGGCCGGCGAGACCCAGTACTTC.

This chain uses TRBV7-2 with TRBJ2-1; 14 bases are a match to TRBD2. The germline V gene has CDR1 SGHTA and CDR2 FQGNSA. The CDR3 covers 15 residues. With V trimmed by 4 bases and J by 10 bases, 6 bases remained unmatched. DNA of the CDR3: TGTGCCAGCAGCTCGACTAGCGGGGGGGTCAAAGAGCAGTTCTTC. Translated: CASSSTSGGVKEQFF.

The chain joins TRBV10-3 to TRBJ1-2; D unresolved. The CDR3 covers 13 residues. V was cut by 6 bases and J by 4 bases, with 12 bases left in between. Germline CDR1 and CDR2: ENHRY and SYGVKD. The CDR3, as DNA: TGTGCCATCAGAGACACACTTTCCTATGGCTACACCTTC. Residues: CAIRDTLSYGYTF.